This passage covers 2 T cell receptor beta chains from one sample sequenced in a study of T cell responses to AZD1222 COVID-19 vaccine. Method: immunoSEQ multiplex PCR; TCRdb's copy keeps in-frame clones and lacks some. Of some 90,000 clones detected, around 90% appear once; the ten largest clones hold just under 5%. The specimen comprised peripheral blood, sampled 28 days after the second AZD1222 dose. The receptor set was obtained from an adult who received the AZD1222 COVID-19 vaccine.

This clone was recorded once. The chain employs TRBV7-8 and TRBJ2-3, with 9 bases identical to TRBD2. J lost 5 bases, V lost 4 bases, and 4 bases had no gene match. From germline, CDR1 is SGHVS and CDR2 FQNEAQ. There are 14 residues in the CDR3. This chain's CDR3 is CASSSLAGRDTQYF. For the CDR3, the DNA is TGTGCCAGCAGCTCCCTAGCGGGGAGAGATACGCAGTATTTT. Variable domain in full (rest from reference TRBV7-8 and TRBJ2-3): GAGVSQSPRYKVAKRGQDVALRCDPISGHVSLFWYQQALGQGPEFLTYFQNEAQLDKSGLPSDRFFAERPEGSVSTLKIQRTQQEDSAVYLCASSSLAGRDTQYFGPGTRLTVL.

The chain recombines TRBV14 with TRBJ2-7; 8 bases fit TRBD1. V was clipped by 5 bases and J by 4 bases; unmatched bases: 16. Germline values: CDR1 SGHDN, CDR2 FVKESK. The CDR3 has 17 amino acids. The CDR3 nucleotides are TGTGCCAGCAGCGAACGGCAGGGGGCCTTCGGTCCTTACGAGCAGTACTTC. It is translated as CASSERQGAFGPYEQYF.